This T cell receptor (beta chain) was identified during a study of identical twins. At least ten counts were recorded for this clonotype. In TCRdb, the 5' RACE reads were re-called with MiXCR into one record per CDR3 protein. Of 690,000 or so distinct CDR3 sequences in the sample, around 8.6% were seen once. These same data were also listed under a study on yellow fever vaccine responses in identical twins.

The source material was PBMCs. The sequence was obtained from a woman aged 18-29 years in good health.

The CDR3 sequence is CASSLMAGIWNEQFF. The CDR3, as DNA: TGTGCCAGCAGCTTAATGGCGGGAATTTGGAATGAGCAGTTCTTC. This chain connects TRBV7-2 to TRBJ2-1; D possibly corresponds to TRBD2 (6 bases). The CDR3 covers 15 residues. Trimming took 2 bases from V and 7 from J, leaving 15 bases between them. Germline CDR1 is SGHTA and CDR2 is FQGNSA.